The sequence of this T cell receptor beta chain was determined in a study of T cell responses to AZD1222 COVID-19 vaccine. Study-wide findings and caveats: Just 5 to 7 people given AZD1222 tested seropositive at baseline. Repertoires were collected only later (after the peak T cell response had occurred). White British ancestry dominated among donors, who included more females, and clonal diversity was possibly underestimated.

Generated by immunoSEQ multiplex PCR, the TCRdb table keeps only in-frame clones and is missing some. This table holds 86,000 or so clones, 90% found once. CDR3 length equals 14 residues. Trimming took 1 base from V and 2 from J, leaving 9 bases between them. From germline, CDR1 is SGHVS and CDR2 FQNEAQ. A note on this clone: What it binds is not known.

The source material was peripheral blood, sampled on day 0 of AZD1222 vaccination. The chain has TRBV7-8 and TRBJ2-7; the D gene is possibly TRBD2 (5 bases). The origin of this receptor is an adult in good health. The CDR3 is CASSLERLAYEQYF. The CDR3, as DNA: TGTGCCAGCAGCTTAGAGCGGCTGGCCTACGAGCAGTACTTC.